Listed below are T cell receptor beta chains from one sample, sequenced in a study of response to subunit inactivated influenza vaccine. From the RT-PCR reads, TCRdb called clonotypes with MiXCR, one entry per CDR3 protein. The sample gives about half a million distinct CDR3 sequences, approximately 24% of which show up once; 1.9% is in the top ten. The sequenced sample was CD4+ T cells sorted from PBMCs, obtained 5 to 6 days after vaccination. Receptors were obtained from a middle-aged man who received an inactivated influenza vaccine. CDR3s include the opening cysteine and the closing phenylalanine or tryptophan. The D gene is left open where the match is weak. Clone size, where shown, is once, few, many, or a class for clones that have expanded.

v_gene	abundance	j_gene	d_gene	CDR3aa	CDR3nt
TRBV3-1	NA	TRBJ2-1	NA	CASSLLYREGGNEQFF	TGTGCCAGCAGCCTATTATACAGGGAGGGAGGCAATGAGCAGTTCTTC
TRBV15	NA	TRBJ2-1	NA	CATSRGQQGKEQFF	TGTGCCACCAGCAGGGGTCAACAGGGAAAGGAGCAGTTCTTC
TRBV12-3/TRBV12-4	NA	TRBJ2-5	TRBD2	CASSFGVAGGQETQYF	TGTGCCAGCAGTTTTGGGGTAGCGGGGGGCCAAGAGACCCAGTACTTC
TRBV20-1	NA	TRBJ1-1	NA	CSAAGWVDTEAFF	TGCAGTGCTGCAGGGTGGGTCGACACTGAAGCTTTCTTT
TRBV12-3/TRBV12-4	few	TRBJ1-6	NA	CASNVGQSGSPLHF	TGTGCCAGCAACGTCGGGCAGTCTGGCTCACCCCTCCACTTT
TRBV4-3	few	TRBJ2-3	NA	CASSPGASGVTDTQYF	TGCGCCAGCAGCCCAGGGGCTAGCGGTGTCACAGATACGCAGTATTTT
TRBV20-1	NA	TRBJ2-5	NA	CSARDSVETQYF	TGCAGTGCTAGGGACAGTGTTGAGACCCAGTACTTC
TRBV12-3/TRBV12-4	NA	TRBJ2-2	NA	CASSLLLGGELFF	TGTGCCAGCAGTTTATTACTGGGCGGGGAGCTGTTTTTT
TRBV4-3	once	TRBJ2-1	TRBD2	CASSQEPSGTSYNEQFF	TGCGCCAGCAGCCAAGAGCCTAGCGGTACTTCCTACAATGAGCAGTTCTTC
TRBV7-8	NA	TRBJ1-4	TRBD1	CASSPDRVGEKLFF	TGTGCCAGCAGCCCCGACAGGGTTGGGGAAAAACTGTTTTTT
TRBV27	few	TRBJ1-5	NA	CATQRVRDSNQPQHF	TGTGCCACCCAACGCGTTAGGGATAGCAATCAGCCCCAGCATTTT
TRBV3-1	NA	TRBJ2-4	TRBD1	CASSQAGTGGNIQYF	TGTGCCAGCAGCCAGGCCGGGACAGGGGGGAACATTCAGTACTTC
TRBV20-1	NA	TRBJ2-3	NA	CSGREGGRTDTQYF	TGCAGTGGCAGGGAGGGGGGCAGGACAGATACGCAGTATTTT
TRBV16	NA	TRBJ2-1	TRBD2	CASSQLTGGSLQFF	TGTGCCAGCAGCCAATTGACGGGAGGGTCGTTGCAGTTCTTC